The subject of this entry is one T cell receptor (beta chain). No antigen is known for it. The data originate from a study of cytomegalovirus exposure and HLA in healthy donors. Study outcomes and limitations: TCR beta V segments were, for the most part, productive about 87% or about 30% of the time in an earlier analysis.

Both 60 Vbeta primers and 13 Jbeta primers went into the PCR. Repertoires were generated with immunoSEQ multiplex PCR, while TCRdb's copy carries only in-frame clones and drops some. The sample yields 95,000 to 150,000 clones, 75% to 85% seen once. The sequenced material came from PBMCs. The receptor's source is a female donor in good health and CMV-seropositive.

The CDR3 is CASRRTADPYEQYF. CDR3 sequence (DNA): TGTGCCAGCAGGCGGACAGCAGACCCCTACGAGCAGTACTTC. The chain recombines TRBV6-5 with TRBJ2-7; D is perhaps TRBD1 (6 bases). V was shortened by 6 bases and J by 2 bases, with 14 bases between the two germline ends. The CDR3 totals 14 residues. Germline CDR1 reads MNHEY; CDR2 reads SVGAGI.